Each of the 4 T cell receptor beta chains below was sequenced from the same sample in a study of T cell repertoires in cytomegalovirus infection. TCRdb analysed the reads with MiXCR anew, one entry per CDR3 protein. The sample carries a few hundred thousand distinct CDR3 sequences, about a sixth recorded once. The sample comprised PBMCs. These receptors were obtained from a human donor in good health (CMV status not recorded). Some clones in this sample may be carry-over from other donors' samples.

This rearrangement joins TRBV20-1 to TRBJ2-1, with 12 bases aligning to TRBD2. Germline values: CDR1 DFQATT, CDR2 SNEGSKA (reference sequence). The CDR3 loop spans 14 amino acids. Trimming cost V 3 bases and J 7 bases; bases outside gene matches: 4. In DNA form, the CDR3 reads TGCAGTGCTAGGCTAGCGGGGGGGATGAATGAGCAGTTCTTC. Translation: CSARLAGGMNEQFF.

This sequence joins TRBV20-1 and TRBJ1-4; D unresolved. The germline CDR1 and CDR2 sequences are DFQATT and SNEGSKA (reference sequence). This CDR3 is built from 14 residues. Trimming left V 2 bases short and J 0 bases short, with 7 bases between. CDR3 DNA: TGCAGTGCTAGACAATACGCAACTAATGAAAAACTGTTTTTT. This translates into CSARQYATNEKLFF.

This chain joins TRBV7-2 and TRBJ2-3, with 9 bases matching TRBD1. This CDR3 contains 15 residues. V was pared by 2 bases and J by 7 bases, with 7 bases of the junction left unmatched. Germline loops: CDR1 SGHTA, CDR2 FQGNSA. The CDR3 DNA is TGTGCCAGCAGCTTACAACAGGGGGCTGGATATACGCAGTATTTT. Protein product: CASSLQQGAGYTQYF. Complete variable domain (other parts from reference TRBV7-2 and TRBJ2-3): GAGVSQSPSNKVTEKGKDVELRCDPISGHTALYWYRQSLGQGLEFLIYFQGNSAPDKSGLPSDRFSAERTGGSVSTLTIQRTQQEDSAVYLCASSLQQGAGYTQYFGPGTRLTVL.

The V gene is TRBV10-3, the J gene TRBJ2-1; D may be TRBD1 or TRBD2 (5 bases each). This CDR3 has 15 amino acids. The germline gives CDR1 ENHRY, CDR2 SYGVKD. V was clipped by 4 bases and J by 2 bases, with 12 bases between them. In nucleotides, the CDR3 is TGTGCCATCAGTGTGGGGACGGACCCCTACAATGAGCAGTTCTTC. It specifies CAISVGTDPYNEQFF.